These 30 T cell receptor beta chains originate from one sample sequenced in a study of blood T cell repertoires in COVID-19 (dated by TCRdb to 2018 to 2021). Libraries were built with the immunoSEQ multiplex PCR assay. What TCRdb holds here is the immuneACCESS table cut down to in-frame rearrangements. Part of the clones is not present; checked against another copy, under half of the missing clones reflect an unresolved V gene, and the others are unexplained. The sample table lists more than 150,000 clones, around nine tenths of them with a count of one. Of the sample, approximately 0.5% is held by the ten largest clones. Input material: peripheral blood. The receptors originated from a man aged 45-65 years with acute or convalescent COVID-19.

J is TRBJ2-1 and V is TRBV2, with D possibly matching TRBD2 (5 bases). Germline CDR1 SNHLY, CDR2 FYNNEI. V was pared by 5 bases and J by 0 bases, with 11 bases between. The CDR3 extends over 15 amino acids. CDR3 amino acids: CASSPGKSSYNEQFF. CDR3 bases: TGTGCCAGCAGTCCGGGGAAATCCTCCTACAATGAGCAGTTCTTC.

J is TRBJ2-3 and V is TRBV29-1; TRBD1 is a possible D gene (5 bases). V lost 2 bases and J lost 1, with 13 bases in between. Germline V CDR1 and CDR2: SQVTM, ANQGSEA. The CDR3 has 15 residues. The CDR3 nucleotides read TGCAGCGTTGAATTTGGGCTAGGGGGCACAGATACGCAGTATTTT. The encoded protein is CSVEFGLGGTDTQYF.

V usage is TRBV29-1 and J usage is TRBJ2-3; tentatively, D is TRBD2 (6 bases). CDR1 is SQVTM and CDR2 is ANQGSEA in the germline V gene. This CDR3 spans 16 amino acids. Deletions cut 5 bases from V and 0 bases from J, with 18 bases between. The CDR3 DNA reads TGCAGCGTTAATCAGGGACTTGATACTAGCACAGATACGCAGTATTTT. Protein: CSVNQGLDTSTDTQYF.

The chain joins TRBV20-1 to TRBJ1-1; the D is unclear. CDR3 length: 11 residues. CDR1 and CDR2 (germline): DFQATT, SNEGSKA (reference sequence). V was trimmed by 3 bases and J by 11 bases, leaving 13 bases between them. The CDR3 reads CSASKDPGAFF. The CDR3 bases are TGCAGTGCTAGTAAGGACCCGGGGGCTTTCTTT.

The V gene is TRBV6-5, the J gene TRBJ1-2, with D maybe TRBD1 (6 bases). Germline assignment: CDR1 MNHEY and CDR2 SVGAGI. The V end lost 2 bases, the J end lost 5 bases, and 12 bases lay between the germline ends. This CDR3 region has 14 residues. CDR3 sequence reads: CASSYDRPTYGYTF. Written as DNA, the CDR3 is TGTGCCAGCAGTTACGACAGGCCCACGTATGGCTACACCTTC.

The rearrangement links TRBV15 to TRBJ2-1, with 7 bases aligning to TRBD1. CDR1 LNHNV and CDR2 YYDKDF come from the germline V gene (reference sequence). V was clipped by 3 bases and J by 0 bases; unmatched bases: 2. This CDR3 comprises 15 residues. The chain's CDR3 is CATSRDRSSYNEQFF. DNA for the CDR3: TGTGCCACCAGCAGGGACAGGAGCTCCTACAATGAGCAGTTCTTC.

V gene TRBV18 combines with J gene TRBJ1-1, with TRBD1 identical over 7 bases. After removal of 6 bases from V and 2 bases from J, the junction contained 6 bases not matched to a gene. Germline-derived CDR1 and CDR2 are KGHSH and LQKENI. This CDR3 is 14 amino acids long. DNA for the CDR3: TGTGCCAGCTCCAGGACAGGAGGTAACACTGAAGCTTTCTTT. Translation: CASSRTGGNTEAFF.

The chain couples TRBV5-4 to TRBJ1-2; D perhaps matches TRBD1 (6 bases). Germline V CDR1 and CDR2: SGHNT, YYREEE (reference sequence). The CDR3 covers 13 residues. Trimming stripped 4 bases from V and 4 bases from J, with 11 bases between. CDR3 bases: TGTGCCAGCAGCACCGGACAGTCCTATGGCTACACCTTC. Its translation: CASSTGQSYGYTF.

The V gene is TRBV6-5, the J gene TRBJ2-1; TRBD1 matches at 8 bases. CDR3 length: 14 amino acids. Per the germline V gene, CDR1 is MNHEY and CDR2 is SVGAGI. Germline trimming cut 6 bases from V and 3 bases from J; bases unmatched to any gene: 4. CDR3 region: CASRLGTGYNEQFF. In nucleotides, the CDR3 is TGTGCCAGCAGACTGGGGACAGGCTACAATGAGCAGTTCTTC.

CDR3 in DNA: TGCAGCGCTGCGACAGGCATGAACACTGAAGCTTTCTTT. This gives the protein CSAATGMNTEAFF. This chain joins TRBV29-1 and TRBJ1-1, with a tentative D call TRBD1 (6 bases). Trimming stripped 7 bases from V and 0 bases from J, with 12 bases between. This CDR3 has 13 residues. The germline V gene has CDR1 SQVTM and CDR2 ANQGSEA.

Worth noting for this clone: This sample includes further DNA sequences coding for the same CDR3. The chain combines TRBV29-1 with TRBJ1-5, with 8 bases matching TRBD1. Germline CDR1 and CDR2: SQVTM and ANQGSEA. Trimming removed 6 bases from V and 2 bases from J; junction bases left unmatched: 3. This CDR3 contains 13 residues. CDR3 nucleotides: TGCAGCGTCGGACAGGGTGGCAATCAGCCCCAGCATTTT. It codes for CSVGQGGNQPQHF. The entire variable domain, with the rest obtained from reference TRBV29-1 and TRBJ1-5, is as follows: SAVISQKPSRDICQRGTSLTIQCQVDSQVTMMFWYRQQPGQSLTLIATANQGSEATYESGFVIDKFPISRPNLTFSTLTVSNMSPEDSSIYLCSVGQGGNQPQHFGDGTRLSIL.

V usage is TRBV24-1 and J usage is TRBJ2-1; 7 bases are a match to TRBD2. CDR1 is KGHDR and CDR2 is SFDVKD in the germline V gene. The CDR3 is made up of 16 amino acids. Losses at the gene ends were 5 bases for V and 8 bases for J; bases not matched to a gene: 14. CDR3 amino acids: CATSAPGGAGAYEQFF. In DNA, the CDR3 is TGTGCCACCAGTGCCCCTGGGGGTGCGGGAGCCTATGAGCAGTTCTTC.

The chain combines TRBV11-1 with TRBJ2-1; weak D call: TRBD2 (6 bases). Germline V gives CDR1 SGHAT, CDR2 FQDESV (reference sequence). V lost 0 bases and J lost 2, with 8 bases in between. This CDR3 region has 15 residues. The CDR3 nucleotides are TGTGCCAGCAGCTTAGCGGGGGGTGCCTACAATGAGCAGTTCTTC. Its translation: CASSLAGGAYNEQFF.

V gene TRBV27 combines with J gene TRBJ2-2; TRBD1 matches at 8 bases. Looked up from germline, CDR1 is MNHEY and CDR2 is SMNVEV (reference sequence). V gave up 5 bases and J gave up 7 bases; unmatched junction bases: 12. The CDR3 has 16 amino acids. The CDR3 protein is CASSTPGGASVGELFF. As DNA, the CDR3 is TGTGCCAGCAGTACTCCAGGGGGCGCGTCCGTCGGGGAGCTGTTTTTT.

In its sample, this clone was seen once. The chain links TRBV6-2 or TRBV6-3 to TRBJ1-5, with TRBD1 as a possible D gene (6 bases). The V gene's germline CDR1 is MNHEY and CDR2 SVGEGT. Trimming removed 3 bases from V and 7 bases from J, with 13 bases in between. This CDR3 region has 14 residues. CDR3: CASSYTQGPQPQHF. The CDR3 region has the DNA TGTGCCAGCAGTTATACACAGGGTCCCCAGCCCCAGCATTTT.

V usage is TRBV9 and J usage is TRBJ1-2; D perhaps matches TRBD1 (5 bases). The V gene's germline CDR1 is SGDLS and CDR2 YYNGEE. V was trimmed by 3 bases and J by 3 bases, leaving 15 bases between them. The CDR3 extends over 15 amino acids. The CDR3 region is CASSGYSGNDYGYTF. CDR3 bases: TGTGCCAGCAGCGGGTACTCAGGGAATGACTATGGCTACACCTTC.

Of note for this clone: The same CDR3 is also encoded by other DNA sequences in this sample. The CDR3 DNA follows: TGTGCCTGGTCCGGTTCGTATAATTCACCCCTCCACTTT. The encoded protein is CAWSGSYNSPLHF. V usage is TRBV30 and J usage is TRBJ1-6; D not certain. The CDR3 extends over 13 amino acids. Trimming removed 5 bases at V and 4 bases at J, with 9 bases between. Germline loops: CDR1 GTSNPN, CDR2 SVGIG (reference sequence). Full variable domain (outside the CDR3, taken from reference TRBV30 and TRBJ1-6): SQTIHQWPATLVQPVGSPLSLECTVEGTSNPNLYWYRQAAGRGLQLLFYSVGIGQISSEVPQNLSASRPQDRQFILSSKKLLLSDSGFYLCAWSGSYNSPLHFGNGTRLTVT.

V and J are TRBV11-3 and TRBJ2-1; 10 nucleotides agree with TRBD2. With 3 bases clipped from V and 8 bases from J, the junction kept 7 bases outside the gene matches. The length of the CDR3 is 15 residues. Germline V CDR1 and CDR2: SGHNT, YENEEA. The DNA of the CDR3 is TGTGCCAGCAGCTTCCCTAGCGGGGGTCTCCATGAGCAGTTCTTC. It translates to CASSFPSGGLHEQFF.

V usage is TRBV19 and J usage is TRBJ1-5; D is ambiguous. The V end lost 9 bases, the J end lost 6 bases, and 15 bases lay between the germline ends. The CDR3 has 13 amino acids. Germline CDR1 LNHDA, CDR2 SQIVND (reference sequence). The CDR3 nucleotides are TGTGCCAGCGAGGAGGCCCATGGTCAGCCCCAGCATTTT. Its translation is CASEEAHGQPQHF. The variable domain in full, with the rest retrieved from reference TRBV19 and TRBJ1-5, is DGGITQSPKYLFRKEGQNVTLSCEQNLNHDAMYWYRQDPGQGLRLIYYSQIVNDFQKGDIAEGYSVSREKKESFPLTVTSAQKNPTAFYLCASEEAHGQPQHFGDGTRLSIL.

This clone has only one observation. This sample also contains other DNA sequences that code for the same CDR3. This rearrangement joins TRBV18 to TRBJ1-4; 8 positions agree with TRBD1. The V segment lost 3 bases and the J segment 4 bases; nucleotides outside the gene matches: 1. CDR1 is KGHSH, CDR2 LQKENI, per germline. The CDR3 has 14 residues. The DNA for the CDR3 is TGTGCCAGCTCACCGGGACAGGATAATGAAAAACTGTTTTTT. Protein sequence: CASSPGQDNEKLFF.

The V call is TRBV7-3, the J call TRBJ2-2, with D possibly being TRBD1 (6 bases). V shed 3 bases and J shed 0 bases, with 8 bases lying between them. The CDR3 consists of 15 residues. Germline loops: CDR1 SGHTA, CDR2 FQGTGA. The CDR3 DNA reads TGTGCCAGCAGCTTCAGACAGGCGAACACCGGGGAGCTGTTTTTT. It encodes CASSFRQANTGELFF. Using reference TRBV7-3 and TRBJ2-2 for the parts outside the CDR3, the full variable domain is GAGVSQTPSNKVTEKGKYVELRCDPISGHTALYWYRQSLGQGPEFLIYFQGTGAADDSGLPNDRFFAVRPEGSVSTLKIQRTERGDSAVYLCASSFRQANTGELFFGEGSRLTVL.

This rearrangement joins TRBV19 to TRBJ2-3; 8 nucleotides agree with TRBD2. V lost 3 bases, J lost 3 bases, and 14 bases stayed unmatched. CDR1 and CDR2 from the germline V gene are LNHDA and SQIVND (reference sequence). The CDR3 has 18 residues. DNA for the CDR3: TGTGCCAGTAGTATCTCCAGCGGGGGCCCATATCGGACAGATACGCAGTATTTT. Its translation is CASSISSGGPYRTDTQYF.

The J gene is TRBJ1-2, the V gene TRBV19; the match to TRBD1 covers 9 bases. Per germline, CDR1 LNHDA and CDR2 SQIVND (reference sequence). This CDR3 spans 15 amino acids. The V and J ends lost 5 bases and 2 bases, in that order; junction bases with no gene match: 6. This CDR3 reads CASSPRTGANYGYTF. The DNA of the CDR3 is TGTGCCAGTAGTCCGCGGACAGGGGCCAACTATGGCTACACCTTC.

This clone turned up a few times. The genes are TRBV3-1 (or the pseudogene TRBV3-2) and TRBJ1-6, with a possible D match to TRBD1 (5 bases). CDR1 and CDR2 (germline): LGHDT, YNNKEL (reference sequence). V lost 2 bases, J lost 8 bases, and 28 bases lay in between. The CDR3 consists of 20 residues. CDR3 sequence: CASSQYPQTDTSSNDSPLHF. In DNA form, the CDR3 reads TGTGCCAGCAGCCAATATCCTCAAACGGACACCTCTTCGAATGATTCACCCCTCCACTTT.

V and J are TRBV28 and TRBJ2-1, with D unclear. CDR1 MDHEN and CDR2 SYDVKM come from the germline V gene. Trimming pared 4 bases from V and 0 bases from J, leaving 10 bases between. This CDR3 comprises 15 residues. CDR3 region: CASSYVGSSYNEQFF. The DNA of the CDR3 is TGTGCCAGCAGTTACGTGGGCAGCTCCTACAATGAGCAGTTCTTC.

A single count supports this clone. The chain couples TRBV4-2 to TRBJ2-7; 9 bases are shared with TRBD1. The CDR3 totals 19 residues. With V trimmed by 4 bases and J by 3 bases, 19 bases remained unmatched. Germline values: CDR1 LGHNA, CDR2 YNFKEQ. The CDR3 protein is CASSPDADRGLQWGYEQYF. CDR3 DNA: TGTGCCAGCAGCCCTGACGCTGACAGGGGGTTACAATGGGGCTACGAGCAGTACTTC.

The rearrangement uses TRBV29-1 and TRBJ2-3, with TRBD2 matching over 11 bases. The CDR3 sequence is 15 residues long. Germline assignment: CDR1 SQVTM and CDR2 ANQGSEA. The junction had 6 bases not matched to a gene; V was cut back by 4 bases and J by 3 bases. DNA for the CDR3: TGCAGCGTTGGTTACGCTAGCGGGAGGACAGATACGCAGTATTTT. Protein: CSVGYASGRTDTQYF.

This chain joins TRBV19 and TRBJ2-4; D call uncertain. Germline lookup yields CDR1 LNHDA and CDR2 SQIVND (reference sequence). V lost 2 bases to trimming and J lost 9 bases, with 5 bases between them. This CDR3 comprises 11 residues. The CDR3 DNA follows: TGTGCCAGTAGTATAACCGGCATTCAGTACTTC. It yields the protein CASSITGIQYF.

The V and J genes are TRBV28 and TRBJ2-7, with 12 bases fitting TRBD2. Trimming at V came to 3 bases and at J to 2 bases, leaving 2 bases not matched to a gene. Germline loops: CDR1 MDHEN, CDR2 SYDVKM. The CDR3 extends over 15 amino acids. CDR3 sequence: CASSFGLAGPYEQYF. In nucleotides, the CDR3 is TGTGCCAGCAGTTTCGGACTAGCGGGACCCTACGAGCAGTACTTC.

The chain recombines TRBV5-6 with TRBJ1-2, with 7 positions matching TRBD1. The CDR3 sequence is 12 residues long. Unmatched junction bases numbered 6, after V lost 7 bases and J lost 6 bases. Germline V CDR1 and CDR2: SGHDT, YYEEEE. The DNA for the CDR3 is TGTGCCAGCGGCGGAGGGGGCAATGGCTACACCTTC. Its protein is CASGGGGNGYTF.